This record concerns one TCR beta chain sequence. Other DNA sequences in the same sample also yield this CDR3. The CDR3 has 15 amino acids. V was shortened by 2 bases and J by 0 bases, with 9 bases between the two germline ends. Germline V gene sequence: CDR1 SGHNT, CDR2 YYREEE (reference sequence). The source of the sample is a study of shared clonotypes between healthy human individuals. Genomic DNA (from each subset) was split evenly across several immunoSEQ plates. Replicate PCRs run on sorted subsets employed around 200 ng DNA, approximately 30,000 T cell genomes. Authors' analysis steps: ImmunoSEQ gave junction-only sequences without quality scores, so filtering differed. Generated by immunoSEQ multiplex PCR, the TCRdb table keeps only in-frame clones and is missing some. The V and J calls and clone size come from that table; D and trimming were worked out from the DNA. The table includes over 850,000 clones, around 78% detected once.

What was sequenced was memory CD4+ T cells from PBMCs. Specified subset: CD45RA-negative fraction. This sequence originates from a man between 18 and 29 years old in good health. Some clones in this sample may be carry-over from other donors' samples. The chain employs TRBV5-4 and TRBJ1-3; D is unclear. Here the CDR3 reads CASSLDSLSGNTIYF. The CDR3 region has the DNA TGTGCCAGCAGCTTAGACTCTCTCTCTGGAAACACCATATATTTT.